The 19 T cell receptor beta chains below were found in one sample sequenced in a study of shared clonotypes between healthy human individuals. Sequencing was performed with immunoSEQ multiplex PCR; in TCRdb, only in-frame clones are kept and a portion is missing. The profile shows more than 500,000 clones, 90% to 96% of them singletons. The sample consisted of naive CD4+ T cells sorted from blood. Subset of the sample: CD45RA+ positively selected. The source is a woman aged 30 to 39 in good health.

The genes are TRBV5-1 and TRBJ2-1; 7 bases are a match to TRBD1. V gave up 0 bases and J gave up 2 bases; unmatched junction bases: 5. Germline V gene data show CDR1 as SGHRS and CDR2 as YFSETQ. This CDR3 comprises 16 residues. The CDR3, as DNA: TGCGCCAGCAGCTTGGTGACAGGGATGGCCTACAATGAGCAGTTCTTC. Amino acid sequence: CASSLVTGMAYNEQFF.

This clone was detected once. J is TRBJ2-5 and V is TRBV30, with D uncertain. Matching the DNA end better, TRBJ2-7 makes the J call doubtful. CDR1 and CDR2 (germline): GTSNPN, SVGIG (reference sequence). This CDR3 region has 13 residues. The DNA of the CDR3 is TGTGCCTTAGGCCCCCCCGACACCTACGAGCAGTACTTC. It yields the protein CALGPPDTYEQYF.

The V call is TRBV5-1, the J call TRBJ2-7, with 10 bases identical to TRBD2. This CDR3 has 16 amino acids. V lost 2 bases to trimming and J lost 1 base; unmatched junction nucleotides: 6. Germline V gene lookup returns CDR1 SGHRS and CDR2 YFSETQ. The CDR3 nucleotides are TGCGCCAGCAGCTTATACGGGACTAGCGAGTCCTACGAGCAGTACTTC. It translates to CASSLYGTSESYEQYF.

The CDR3 is CASSLVPKETQYF. CDR3 nucleotide sequence: TGTGCCAGCAGCTTAGTACCTAAAGAGACCCAGTACTTC. The chain recombines TRBV7-9 with TRBJ2-5; no definite D call. Per the germline V gene, CDR1 is SEHNR and CDR2 is FQNEAQ (reference sequence). This CDR3 is built from 13 residues. V lost 1 base and J 3 bases, leaving 6 bases between the germline ends. The whole variable domain, remainder taken from reference TRBV7-9 and TRBJ2-5, is DTGVSQNPRHKITKRGQNVTFRCDPISEHNRLYWYRQTLGQGPEFLTYFQNEAQLEKSRLLSDRFSAERPKGSFSTLEIQRTEQGDSAMYLCASSLVPKETQYFGPGTRLLVL.

This sequence joins TRBV6-5 and TRBJ2-2; no reliable D call. Germline values: CDR1 MNHEY, CDR2 SVGAGI. The CDR3 contains 13 residues. V was shortened by 2 bases and J by 6 bases, with 7 bases between the two germline ends. Written as DNA, the CDR3 is TGTGCCAGCAGTTACAGTAGGTCCGGGGAGCTGTTTTTT. Protein: CASSYSRSGELFF.

V usage is TRBV7-9 and J usage is TRBJ2-7; TRBD2 matches 8 bases. The junction had 16 bases not matched to a gene; V was cut back by 3 bases and J by 6 bases. The germline V gene has CDR1 SEHNR and CDR2 FQNEAQ (reference sequence). There are 17 residues in the CDR3. Written as DNA, the CDR3 is TGTGCCAGCAGCTTGGGTAGCGGGAATATCATGGGGGGCGAGCAGTACTTC. It encodes CASSLGSGNIMGGEQYF.

This chain uses TRBV7-2 with TRBJ2-5; possibly TRBD2 for D (5 bases). Judging by the DNA end, TRBJ2-7 fits better; the J call may be wrong. The germline V gene encodes CDR1 SGHTA and CDR2 FQGNSA. The CDR3 has 12 amino acids. The CDR3 nucleotides read TGTGCCAGCAGTCTAAGAGGGTACGAGCAGTACTTC. It yields the protein CASSLRGYEQYF.

The rearrangement uses TRBV2 and TRBJ2-7, with D unclear. The CDR3 runs 13 residues. V was cut by 6 bases and J by 2 bases, with 11 bases left in between. The V gene's germline CDR1 is SNHLY and CDR2 FYNNEI. DNA of the CDR3: TGTGCCAGCAGCTTACAAGTTCCCTACGAGCAGTACTTC. It yields the protein CASSLQVPYEQYF. The full variable domain, in which reference TRBV2 and TRBJ2-7 provide the parts outside the CDR3, is EPEVTQTPSHQVTQMGQEVILRCVPISNHLYFYWYRQILGQKVEFLVSFYNNEISEKSEIFDDQFSVERPDGSNFTLKIRSTKLEDSAMYFCASSLQVPYEQYFGPGTRLTVT.

V gene TRBV6-1 combines with J gene TRBJ2-7, with D possibly matching TRBD2 (5 bases). The CDR3 runs to 12 residues. CDR1 is MNHNS, CDR2 SASEGT, per germline. V was trimmed by 7 bases and J by 5 bases, leaving 12 bases between them. In DNA, the CDR3 is TGTGCCAGCATAGTTCGAGGGAACGAGCAGTACTTC. Protein product: CASIVRGNEQYF.

The J gene is TRBJ2-7, the V gene TRBV28, with 8 bases matching TRBD1. The germline CDR1 and CDR2 sequences are MDHEN and SYDVKM. V lost 4 bases to trimming and J lost 5 bases; unmatched junction nucleotides: 10. The CDR3 has 15 residues. CDR3 sequence reads: CASSSAQGARNEQYF. In DNA form, the CDR3 reads TGTGCCAGCAGTTCGGCTCAGGGGGCGCGGAACGAGCAGTACTTC. Drawing the rest from reference TRBV28 and TRBJ2-7, the complete variable domain is DVKVTQSSRYLVKRTGEKVFLECVQDMDHENMFWYRQDPGLGLRLIYFSYDVKMKEKGDIPEGYSVSREKKERFSLILESASTNQTSMYLCASSSAQGARNEQYFGPGTRLTVT.

The chain carries TRBV6-1 and TRBJ2-1; D is unresolved. The CDR3 loop spans 14 amino acids. Germline CDR1 reads MNHNS; CDR2 reads SASEGT. V was cut by 0 bases and J by 0 bases, with 3 bases left in between. DNA of the CDR3: TGTGCCAGCAGTGAAGCGATCTCCTACAATGAGCAGTTCTTC. It encodes CASSEAISYNEQFF.

The chain is built from TRBV5-1 and TRBJ2-1; tentative D call: TRBD2 (6 bases). This CDR3 is built from 15 residues. With 5 bases removed from V and 8 bases from J, the gap between germline ends came to 20 bases. Germline V gene lookup returns CDR1 SGHRS and CDR2 YFSETQ. The CDR3 is CASREGPEIEDEQFF. The CDR3 nucleotides are TGCGCCAGCAGGGAGGGCCCGGAAATCGAGGATGAGCAGTTCTTC.

The chain recombines TRBV18 with TRBJ1-2; D gene uncertain. Trimming took 2 bases from V and 2 from J, leaving 6 bases between them. There are 13 residues in the CDR3. The germline V gene has CDR1 KGHSH and CDR2 LQKENI. The CDR3 here is CASSPSWNYGYTF. CDR3 coding DNA: TGTGCCAGCTCACCAAGTTGGAACTATGGCTACACCTTC. The entire variable domain, with the rest obtained from reference TRBV18 and TRBJ1-2, is as follows: NAGVMQNPRHLVRRRGQEARLRCSPMKGHSHVYWYRQLPEEGLKFMVYLQKENIIDESGMPKERFSAEFPKEGPSILRIQQVVRGDSAAYFCASSPSWNYGYTFGSGTRLTVV.

The chain is built from TRBV10-3 and TRBJ2-7; tentative D call: TRBD2 (6 bases). The V end was cut by 6 bases, the J end by 2 bases, with 11 bases between. The CDR3 has 13 residues. In germline, CDR1 is ENHRY, CDR2 SYGVKD. In DNA, the CDR3 is TGTGCCATCAGCCCGGGACTGACCTACGAGCAGTACTTC. It is translated as CAISPGLTYEQYF.

This chain links TRBV5-1 with TRBJ2-1; D might be TRBD2 (6 bases). V lost 0 bases to trimming and J lost 8 bases, with 24 bases between them. The CDR3 covers 18 residues. Germline V lookup: CDR1 SGHRS, CDR2 YFSETQ. CDR3 amino acids: CASSLGVGGRWETDEQFF. Here the CDR3 DNA reads TGCGCCAGCAGCTTGGGGGTTGGAGGGAGGTGGGAGACGGATGAGCAGTTCTTC.

The rearrangement links TRBV6-1 to TRBJ1-4, with a possible D match to TRBD1 (5 bases). CDR3 length: 15 residues. The V and J ends lost 6 bases and 5 bases respectively, with 16 bases between them. Germline-derived CDR1 and CDR2 are MNHNS and SASEGT. CDR3 nucleotide sequence: TGTGCCAGCAGCGGGGGAGGACGGATAAATGAAAAACTGTTTTTT. Residues: CASSGGGRINEKLFF.

The CDR3 region has the DNA TGTGCCAGCAGTTTACAGGGGACGAGGGAAAAACTGTTTTTT. It codes for CASSLQGTREKLFF. The chain has TRBV28 and TRBJ1-4, with TRBD1 as a possible D gene (6 bases). Deletions cut 2 bases from V and 8 bases from J, with 12 bases between. Germline V gene data show CDR1 as MDHEN and CDR2 as SYDVKM. This CDR3 is 14 amino acids long.

The V call is TRBV18, the J call TRBJ2-3; 15 bases map to TRBD2. Germline-derived CDR1 and CDR2 are KGHSH and LQKENI. The CDR3 consists of 21 residues. Trimming removed 4 bases from V and 9 bases from J; junction bases left unmatched: 23. The DNA for the CDR3 is TGTGCCAGCTCACAGATTCTAAAAAGCGGGACTAGCGGGAGGCGGATGGAAACGCAGTATTTT. This translates into CASSQILKSGTSGRRMETQYF.

This chain connects TRBV19 to TRBJ2-1, with 12 bases that match TRBD2. This CDR3 spans 17 amino acids. Germline trimming cut 4 bases from V and 4 bases from J; bases unmatched to any gene: 8. Looked up from germline, CDR1 is LNHDA and CDR2 is SQIVND (reference sequence). The CDR3 loop reads CASSKQGLAGSYNEQFF. The CDR3 bases are TGTGCCAGTAGTAAACAAGGACTAGCGGGATCTTACAATGAGCAGTTCTTC. The full variable domain, rest sourced from reference TRBV19 and TRBJ2-1, is DGGITQSPKYLFRKEGQNVTLSCEQNLNHDAMYWYRQDPGQGLRLIYYSQIVNDFQKGDIAEGYSVSREKKESFPLTVTSAQKNPTAFYLCASSKQGLAGSYNEQFFGPGTRLTVL.